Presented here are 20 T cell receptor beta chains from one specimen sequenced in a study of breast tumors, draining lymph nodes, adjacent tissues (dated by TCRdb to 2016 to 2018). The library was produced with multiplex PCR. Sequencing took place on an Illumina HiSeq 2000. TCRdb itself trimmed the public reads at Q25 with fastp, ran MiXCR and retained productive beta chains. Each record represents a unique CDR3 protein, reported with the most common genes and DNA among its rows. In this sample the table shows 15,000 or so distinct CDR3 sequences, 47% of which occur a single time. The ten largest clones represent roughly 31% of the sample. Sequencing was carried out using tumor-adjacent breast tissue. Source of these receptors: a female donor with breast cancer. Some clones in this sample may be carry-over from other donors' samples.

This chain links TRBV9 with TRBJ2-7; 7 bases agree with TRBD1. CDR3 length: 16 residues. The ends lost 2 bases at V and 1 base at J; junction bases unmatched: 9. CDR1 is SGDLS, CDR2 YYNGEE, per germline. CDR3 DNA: TGTGCCAGCAGCGTCGGGGACAGCGCCTTTTCCTACGAGCAGTACTTC. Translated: CASSVGDSAFSYEQYF. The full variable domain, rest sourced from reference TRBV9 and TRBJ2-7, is DSGVTQTPKHLITATGQRVTLRCSPRSGDLSVYWYQQSLDQGLQFLIQYYNGEERAKGNILERFSAQQFPDLHSELNLSSLELGDSALYFCASSVGDSAFSYEQYFGPGTRLTVT.

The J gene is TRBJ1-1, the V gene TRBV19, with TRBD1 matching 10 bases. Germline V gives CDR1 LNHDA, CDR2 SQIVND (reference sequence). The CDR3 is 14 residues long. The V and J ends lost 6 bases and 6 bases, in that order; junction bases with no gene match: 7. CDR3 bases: TGTGCCAGTAGGGGGACAGGGGTTTACTCTGAAGCTTTCTTT. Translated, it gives CASRGTGVYSEAFF. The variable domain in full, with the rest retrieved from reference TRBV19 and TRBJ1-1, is DGGITQSPKYLFRKEGQNVTLSCEQNLNHDAMYWYRQDPGQGLRLIYYSQIVNDFQKGDIAEGYSVSREKKESFPLTVTSAQKNPTAFYLCASRGTGVYSEAFFGQGTRLTVV.

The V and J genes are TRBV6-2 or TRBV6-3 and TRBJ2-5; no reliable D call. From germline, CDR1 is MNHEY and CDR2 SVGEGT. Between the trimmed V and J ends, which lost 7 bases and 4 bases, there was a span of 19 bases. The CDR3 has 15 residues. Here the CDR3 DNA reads TGTGCCAGCACCCTTAGACGTGGTTCGGGAGAGACCCAGTACTTC. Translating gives CASTLRRGSGETQYF.

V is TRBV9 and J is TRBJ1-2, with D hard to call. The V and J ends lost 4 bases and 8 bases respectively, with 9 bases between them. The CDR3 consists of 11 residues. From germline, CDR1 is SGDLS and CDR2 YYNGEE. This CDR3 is CASSSPAGYTF. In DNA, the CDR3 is TGTGCCAGCAGCTCTCCGGCAGGCTACACCTTC.

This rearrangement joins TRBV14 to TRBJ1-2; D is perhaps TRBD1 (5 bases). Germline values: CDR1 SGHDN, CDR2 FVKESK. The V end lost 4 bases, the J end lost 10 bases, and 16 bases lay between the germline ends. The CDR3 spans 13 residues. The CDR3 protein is CASSRYYRGDYTF. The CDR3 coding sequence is TGTGCCAGCAGCCGTTACTACCGGGGGGACTACACCTTC.

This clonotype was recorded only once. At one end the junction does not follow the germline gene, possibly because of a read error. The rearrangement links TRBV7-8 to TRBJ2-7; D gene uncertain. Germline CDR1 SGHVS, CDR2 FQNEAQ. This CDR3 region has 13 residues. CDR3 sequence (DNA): TGTGCCAGCAGCTTATCGGGTTCCCACGAACAGTACTTC. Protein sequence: CASSLSGSHEQYF.

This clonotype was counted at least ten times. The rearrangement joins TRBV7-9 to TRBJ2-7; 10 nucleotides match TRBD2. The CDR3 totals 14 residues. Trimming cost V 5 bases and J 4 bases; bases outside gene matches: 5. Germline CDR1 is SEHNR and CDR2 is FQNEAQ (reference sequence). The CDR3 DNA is TGTGCCAGCAGCCGAGCGGGAGGGGATTACGAGCAGTACTTC. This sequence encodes CASSRAGGDYEQYF. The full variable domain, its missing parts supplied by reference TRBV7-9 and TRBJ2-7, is DTGVSQNPRHKITKRGQNVTFRCDPISEHNRLYWYRQTLGQGPEFLTYFQNEAQLEKSRLLSDRFSAERPKGSFSTLEIQRTEQGDSAMYLCASSRAGGDYEQYFGPGTRLTVT.

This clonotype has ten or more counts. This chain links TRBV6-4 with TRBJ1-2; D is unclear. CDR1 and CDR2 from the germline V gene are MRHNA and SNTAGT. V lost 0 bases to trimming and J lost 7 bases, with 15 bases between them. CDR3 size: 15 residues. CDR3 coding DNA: TGTGCCAGCAGTGACTCGGGATTCCCCCTCGCTGGCTACACCTTC. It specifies CASSDSGFPLAGYTF.

The CDR3 here is CATSREGLGGSTNYGYTF. The CDR3 DNA reads TGTGCCACCAGCAGAGAGGGCCTGGGGGGCTCGACTAACTATGGCTACACCTTC. This chain connects TRBV15 to TRBJ1-2, with D possibly TRBD1 on 6 matching bases. Between the trimmed V and J ends, which lost 0 bases and 0 bases, there was a span of 17 bases. Germline V gene sequence: CDR1 LNHNV, CDR2 YYDKDF (reference sequence). The CDR3 consists of 18 residues.

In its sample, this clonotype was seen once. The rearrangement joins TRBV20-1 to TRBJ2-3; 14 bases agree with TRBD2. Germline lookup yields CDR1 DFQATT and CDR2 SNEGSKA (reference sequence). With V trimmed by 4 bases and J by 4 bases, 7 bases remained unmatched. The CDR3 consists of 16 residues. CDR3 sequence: CSAMWTSGRRADTQYF. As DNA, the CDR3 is TGCAGTGCTATGTGGACTAGCGGGAGGAGGGCAGATACGCAGTATTTT.

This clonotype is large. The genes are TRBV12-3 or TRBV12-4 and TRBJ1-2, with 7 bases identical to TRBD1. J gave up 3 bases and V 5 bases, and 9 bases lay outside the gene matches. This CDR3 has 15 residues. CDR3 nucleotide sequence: TGTGCCAGCAGTCCAGGGACAGTCGCTCACTATGGCTACACCTTC. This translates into CASSPGTVAHYGYTF.

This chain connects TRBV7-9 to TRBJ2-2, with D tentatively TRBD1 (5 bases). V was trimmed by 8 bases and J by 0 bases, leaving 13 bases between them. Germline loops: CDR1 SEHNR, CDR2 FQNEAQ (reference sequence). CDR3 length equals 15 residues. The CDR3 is CASGADKTNTGELFF. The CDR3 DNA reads TGTGCCAGCGGGGCAGACAAGACGAACACCGGGGAGCTGTTTTTT.

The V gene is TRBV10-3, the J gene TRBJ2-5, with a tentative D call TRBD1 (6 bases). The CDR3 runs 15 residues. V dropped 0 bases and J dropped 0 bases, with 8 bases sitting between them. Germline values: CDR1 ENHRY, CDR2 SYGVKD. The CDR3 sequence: CAISESKGDQETQYF. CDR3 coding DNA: TGTGCCATCAGTGAGTCGAAGGGGGACCAAGAGACCCAGTACTTC.

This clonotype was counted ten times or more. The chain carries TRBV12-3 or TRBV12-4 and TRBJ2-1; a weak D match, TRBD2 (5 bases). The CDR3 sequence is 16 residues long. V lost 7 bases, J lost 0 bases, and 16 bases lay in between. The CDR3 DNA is TGTGCCAGCACCCCCTCCGAGGGCCCCTCCTACAATGAGCAGTTCTTC. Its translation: CASTPSEGPSYNEQFF.

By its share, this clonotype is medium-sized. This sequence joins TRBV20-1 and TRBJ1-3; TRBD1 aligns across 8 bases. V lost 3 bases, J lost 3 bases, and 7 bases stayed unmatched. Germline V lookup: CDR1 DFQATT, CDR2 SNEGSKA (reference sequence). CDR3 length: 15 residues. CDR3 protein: CSARGTGSGGNTIYF. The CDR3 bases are TGCAGTGCTAGGGGGACAGGTTCGGGTGGAAACACCATATATTTT.

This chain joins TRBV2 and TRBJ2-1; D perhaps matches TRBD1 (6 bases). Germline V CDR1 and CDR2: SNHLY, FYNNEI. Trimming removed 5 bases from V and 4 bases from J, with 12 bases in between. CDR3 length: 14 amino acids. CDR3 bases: TGTGCCAGCAGTATCCGGGACAAATACAATGAGCAGTTCTTC. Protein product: CASSIRDKYNEQFF.

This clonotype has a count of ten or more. The CDR3 here is CASSLGRDSNSPLHF. The CDR3, as DNA: TGTGCCAGCAGCTTAGGGCGGGACTCTAATTCACCCCTCCACTTT. This sequence joins TRBV7-6 and TRBJ1-6; the D gene is possibly TRBD1 (5 bases). Trimming took off 1 base at V and 6 bases at J, with 10 bases between the two ends. The germline V gene has CDR1 SGHVS and CDR2 FNYEAQ. The CDR3 sequence is 15 residues long.

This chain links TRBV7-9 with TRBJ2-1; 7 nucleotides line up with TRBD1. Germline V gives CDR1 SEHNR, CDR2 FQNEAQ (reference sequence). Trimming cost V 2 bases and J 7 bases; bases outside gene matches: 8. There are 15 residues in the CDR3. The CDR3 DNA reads TGTGCCAGCAGCTTAATTACAGGGGAGACAAATGAGCAGTTCTTC. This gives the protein CASSLITGETNEQFF.

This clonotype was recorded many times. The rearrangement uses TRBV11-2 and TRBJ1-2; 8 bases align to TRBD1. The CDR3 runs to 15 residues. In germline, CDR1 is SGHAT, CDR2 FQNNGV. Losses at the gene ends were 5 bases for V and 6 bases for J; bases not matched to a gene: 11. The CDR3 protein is CASSPSHQGAHGYTF. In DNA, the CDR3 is TGTGCCAGCAGCCCCTCCCATCAGGGGGCGCATGGCTACACCTTC. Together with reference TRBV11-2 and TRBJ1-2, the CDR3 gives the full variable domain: EAGVAQSPRYKIIEKRQSVAFWCNPISGHATLYWYQQILGQGPKLLIQFQNNGVVDDSQLPKDRFSAERLKGVDSTLKIQPAKLEDSAVYLCASSPSHQGAHGYTFGSGTRLTVV.

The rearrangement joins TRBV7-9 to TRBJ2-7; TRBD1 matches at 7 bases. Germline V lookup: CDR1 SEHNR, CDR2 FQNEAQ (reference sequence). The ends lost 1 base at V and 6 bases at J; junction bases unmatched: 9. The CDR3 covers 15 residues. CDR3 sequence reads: CASSLVRQGTSEQYF. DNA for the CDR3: TGTGCCAGCAGCTTAGTTCGACAGGGAACCTCCGAGCAGTACTTC.